This paragraph covers one TCR beta chain sequence. UMI-labeled TRB cDNA libraries were prepared by 5' RACE. TCRdb reprocessed the 5' RACE reads, keeping one entry per CDR3 protein, no DNA. The table lists about 58,000 distinct CDR3 sequences. This entry is derived from a study of CXCR3-negative and CXCR3-positive naive CD8 T cells. Germline V gene lookup returns CDR1 MDHEN and CDR2 SYDVKM. This CDR3 region has 19 residues. The origin of this receptor is a human donor in good health. Some clones in this sample may be carry-over from other donors' samples. Sequencing input: naive CXCR3- CD8+ T cells from blood. Regarding subset: CD45RO-CCR7+CD27+CD95- naive CD8+ T cells lacking CXCR3 (TNR3-). The chain couples TRBV28 to TRBJ2-1; the D call of TRBD2 rests on TCRdb alone, since no DNA is present to check it. Here the CDR3 reads CASRGRGLAGGTSYNEQFF.